The clone carrying this TCR beta chain was seen only a few times. Antigen unknown. Primed by a sample-barcoded 5' primer and a J-beta primer mix, a second PCR proceeded for about 6 to 12 cycles. From each sample, at least 2.5 million paired-end reads containing CDR3 were obtained. TCRdb re-analysed the 5' RACE reads in MiXCR, keeping a single row per CDR3 protein. The data contain about a million distinct CDR3 sequences, roughly 48% of them singletons. This specimen comes from a study of blood T cells in healthy people across ages. The donors, all healthy, were Caucasians living in Russia, aged roughly 6 to 100. CDR1 is SGHTA, CDR2 FQGNSA, per germline. The CDR3 extends over 13 amino acids. V gave up 8 bases and J gave up 0 bases, with 10 bases separating them. Findings of the study overall: When set beside aged donors, long-lived donors presented more naive CD4+ cells and higher diversity.

This sequence was found in a man aged 25 to 45 in good health. V gene TRBV7-2 combines with J gene TRBJ2-5; D unclear. Sequencing was carried out using blood. The CDR3 DNA reads as TGTGCCAGCGGGGTTTCGTACCAAGAGACCCAGTACTTC. It codes for CASGVSYQETQYF.